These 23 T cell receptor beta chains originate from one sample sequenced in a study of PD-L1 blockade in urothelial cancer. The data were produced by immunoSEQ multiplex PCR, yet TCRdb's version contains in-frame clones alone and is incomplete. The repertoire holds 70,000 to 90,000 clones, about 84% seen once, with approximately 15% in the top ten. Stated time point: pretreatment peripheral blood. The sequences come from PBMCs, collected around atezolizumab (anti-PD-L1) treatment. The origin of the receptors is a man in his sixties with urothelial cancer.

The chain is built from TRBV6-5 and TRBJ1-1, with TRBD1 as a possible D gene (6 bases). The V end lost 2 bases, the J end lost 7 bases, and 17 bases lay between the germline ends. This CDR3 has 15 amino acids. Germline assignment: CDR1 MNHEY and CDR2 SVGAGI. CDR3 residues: CASSYTATGSGEAFF. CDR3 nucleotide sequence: TGTGCCAGCAGTTACACCGCTACAGGGTCCGGTGAAGCTTTCTTT.

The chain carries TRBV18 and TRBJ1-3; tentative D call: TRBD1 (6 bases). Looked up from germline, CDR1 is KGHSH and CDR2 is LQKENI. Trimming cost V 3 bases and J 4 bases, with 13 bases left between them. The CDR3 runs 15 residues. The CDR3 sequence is CASSPSGASGNTIYF. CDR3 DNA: TGTGCCAGCTCACCTTCAGGGGCATCGGGAAACACCATATATTTT.

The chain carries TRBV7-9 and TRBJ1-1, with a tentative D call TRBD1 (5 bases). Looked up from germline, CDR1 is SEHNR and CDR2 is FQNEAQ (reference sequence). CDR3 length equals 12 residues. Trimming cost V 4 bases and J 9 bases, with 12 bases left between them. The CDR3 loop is CASSSGAEKAFF. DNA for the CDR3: TGTGCCAGCAGCTCTGGGGCGGAGAAAGCTTTCTTT.

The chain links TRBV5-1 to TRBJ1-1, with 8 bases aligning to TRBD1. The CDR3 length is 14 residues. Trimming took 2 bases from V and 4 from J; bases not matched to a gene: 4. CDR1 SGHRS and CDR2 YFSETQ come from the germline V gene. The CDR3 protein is CASSLLQGVTEAFF. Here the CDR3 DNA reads TGCGCCAGCAGCTTATTACAGGGGGTCACTGAAGCTTTCTTT.

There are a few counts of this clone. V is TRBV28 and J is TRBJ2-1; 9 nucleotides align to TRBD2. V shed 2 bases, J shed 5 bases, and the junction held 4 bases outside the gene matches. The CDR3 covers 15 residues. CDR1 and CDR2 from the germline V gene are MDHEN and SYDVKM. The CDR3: CASSLQAGGHNEQFF. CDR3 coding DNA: TGTGCCAGCAGTTTACAAGCGGGGGGACACAATGAGCAGTTCTTC.

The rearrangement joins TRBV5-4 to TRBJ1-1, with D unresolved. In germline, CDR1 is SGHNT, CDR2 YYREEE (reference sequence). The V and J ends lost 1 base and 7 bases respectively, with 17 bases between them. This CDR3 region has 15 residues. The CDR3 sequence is CASSLKRADTGEAFF. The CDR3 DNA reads TGTGCCAGCAGCTTGAAGCGGGCCGATACTGGTGAAGCTTTCTTT.

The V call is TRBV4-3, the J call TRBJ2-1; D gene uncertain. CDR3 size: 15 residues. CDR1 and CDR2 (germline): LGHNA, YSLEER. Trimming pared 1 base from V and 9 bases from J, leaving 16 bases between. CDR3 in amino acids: CASSQGLLSRSEQFF. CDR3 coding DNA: TGCGCCAGCAGCCAAGGTCTCCTGAGTAGAAGTGAGCAGTTCTTC.

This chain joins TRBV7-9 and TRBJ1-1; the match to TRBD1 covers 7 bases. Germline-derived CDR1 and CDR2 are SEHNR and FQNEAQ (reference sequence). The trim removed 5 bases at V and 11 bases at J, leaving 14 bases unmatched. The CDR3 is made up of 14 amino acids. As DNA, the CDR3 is TGTGCCAGCAGCCGAGAACAGGGGCTGGGTGTCGCTTTCTTT. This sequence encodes CASSREQGLGVAFF.

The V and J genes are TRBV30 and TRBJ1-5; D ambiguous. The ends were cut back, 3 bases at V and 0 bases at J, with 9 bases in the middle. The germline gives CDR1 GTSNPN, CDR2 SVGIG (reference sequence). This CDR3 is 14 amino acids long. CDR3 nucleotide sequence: TGTGCCTGGAGGGGCAGCAATAGCAATCAGCCCCAGCATTTT. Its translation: CAWRGSNSNQPQHF.

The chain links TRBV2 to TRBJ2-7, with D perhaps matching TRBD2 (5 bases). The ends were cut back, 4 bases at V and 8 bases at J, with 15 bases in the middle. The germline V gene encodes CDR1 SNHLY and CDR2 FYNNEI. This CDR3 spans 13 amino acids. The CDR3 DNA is TGTGCCAGCAGTGTGATGGACTCCCGCCAGCAGTACTTC. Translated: CASSVMDSRQQYF. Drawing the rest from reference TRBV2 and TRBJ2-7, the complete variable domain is EPEVTQTPSHQVTQMGQEVILRCVPISNHLYFYWYRQILGQKVEFLVSFYNNEISEKSEIFDDQFSVERPDGSNFTLKIRSTKLEDSAMYFCASSVMDSRQQYFGPGTRLTVT.

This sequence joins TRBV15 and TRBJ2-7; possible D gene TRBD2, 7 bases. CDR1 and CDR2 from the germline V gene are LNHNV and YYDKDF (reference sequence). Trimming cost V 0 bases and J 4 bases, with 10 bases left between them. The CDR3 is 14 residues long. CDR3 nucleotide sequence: TGTGCCACCAGCAGAGAGAGGGGGGGATACGAGCAGTACTTC. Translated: CATSRERGGYEQYF.

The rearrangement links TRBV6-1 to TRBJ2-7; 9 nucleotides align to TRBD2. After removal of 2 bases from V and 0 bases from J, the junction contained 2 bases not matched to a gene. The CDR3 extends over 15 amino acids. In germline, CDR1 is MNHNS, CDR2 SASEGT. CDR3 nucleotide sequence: TGTGCCAGCAGTGAAATTAGCGGGGGCTCCTACGAGCAGTACTTC. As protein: CASSEISGGSYEQYF.

CDR3 DNA: TGTGCCAGCAGAGACAGTATAACGTATGAAAAACTGTTTTTT. It encodes CASRDSITYEKLFF. The chain has TRBV6-5 and TRBJ1-4, with TRBD1 as a possible D gene (5 bases). V lost 6 bases and J 6 bases, leaving 14 bases between the germline ends. The CDR3 covers 14 residues. Germline V gene sequence: CDR1 MNHEY, CDR2 SVGAGI.

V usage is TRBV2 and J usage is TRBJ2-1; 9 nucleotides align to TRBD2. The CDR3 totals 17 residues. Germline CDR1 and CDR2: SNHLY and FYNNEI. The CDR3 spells CATPGEGSGRTYNEQFF. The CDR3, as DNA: TGTGCGACCCCCGGAGAGGGAAGCGGGAGGACATACAATGAGCAGTTCTTC. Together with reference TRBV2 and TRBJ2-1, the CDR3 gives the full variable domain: EPEVTQTPSHQVTQMGQEVILRCVPISNHLYFYWYRQILGQKVEFLVSFYNNEISEKSEIFDDQFSVERPDGSNFTLKIRSTKLEDSAMYFCATPGEGSGRTYNEQFFGPGTRLTVL.

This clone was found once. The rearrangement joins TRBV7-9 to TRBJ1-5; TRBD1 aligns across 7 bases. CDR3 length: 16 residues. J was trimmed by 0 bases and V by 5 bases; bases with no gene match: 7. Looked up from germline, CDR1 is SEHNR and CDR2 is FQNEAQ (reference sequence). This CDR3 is CASSPGTAYSNQPQHF. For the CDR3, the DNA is TGTGCCAGCAGCCCTGGGACAGCTTATAGCAATCAGCCCCAGCATTTT.

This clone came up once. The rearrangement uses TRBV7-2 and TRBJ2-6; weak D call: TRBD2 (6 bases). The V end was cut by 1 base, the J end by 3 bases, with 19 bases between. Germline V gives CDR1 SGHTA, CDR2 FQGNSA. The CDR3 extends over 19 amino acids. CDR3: CASSLVVGTRLGGANVLTF. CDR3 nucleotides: TGTGCCAGCAGCTTAGTGGTAGGGACTCGGTTAGGTGGGGCCAACGTCCTGACTTTC.

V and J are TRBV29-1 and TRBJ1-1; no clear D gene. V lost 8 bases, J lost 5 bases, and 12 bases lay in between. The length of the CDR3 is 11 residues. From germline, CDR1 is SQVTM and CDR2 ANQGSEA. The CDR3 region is CSTIAVTEAFF. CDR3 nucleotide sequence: TGCAGCACGATAGCTGTTACTGAAGCTTTCTTT.

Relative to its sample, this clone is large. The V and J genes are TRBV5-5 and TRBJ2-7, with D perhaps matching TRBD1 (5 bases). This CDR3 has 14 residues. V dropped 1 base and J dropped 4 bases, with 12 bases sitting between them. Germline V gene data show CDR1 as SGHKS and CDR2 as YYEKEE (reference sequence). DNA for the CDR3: TGTGCCAGCAGCTTGAAGGGGCAGAATTACGAGCAGTACTTC. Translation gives CASSLKGQNYEQYF.

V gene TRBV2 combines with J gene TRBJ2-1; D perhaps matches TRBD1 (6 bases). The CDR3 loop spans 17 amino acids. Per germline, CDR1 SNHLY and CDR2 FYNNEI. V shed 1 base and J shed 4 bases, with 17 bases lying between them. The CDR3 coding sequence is TGTGCCAGCAGTGAAGTCTCAGGGGCAGGAACATACAATGAGCAGTTCTTC. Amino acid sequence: CASSEVSGAGTYNEQFF.

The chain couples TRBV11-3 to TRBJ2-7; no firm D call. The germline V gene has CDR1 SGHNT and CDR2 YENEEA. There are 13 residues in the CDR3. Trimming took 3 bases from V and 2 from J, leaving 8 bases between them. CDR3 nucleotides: TGTGCCAGCAGCTTTGGCTTAACCTACGAGCAGTACTTC. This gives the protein CASSFGLTYEQYF.

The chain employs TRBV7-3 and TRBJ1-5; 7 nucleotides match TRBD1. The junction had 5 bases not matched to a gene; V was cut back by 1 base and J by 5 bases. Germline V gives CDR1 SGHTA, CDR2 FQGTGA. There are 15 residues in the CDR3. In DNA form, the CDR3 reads TGTGCCAGCAGCTTAAAGGGGGGACAGCATCAGCCCCAGCATTTT. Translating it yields CASSLKGGQHQPQHF.

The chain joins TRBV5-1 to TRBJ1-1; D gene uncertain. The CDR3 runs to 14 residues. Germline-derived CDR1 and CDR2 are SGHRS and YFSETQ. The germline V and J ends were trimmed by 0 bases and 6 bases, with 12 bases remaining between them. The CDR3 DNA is TGCGCCAGCAGCTTGGGCGGACTTCTGGCTGAAGCTTTCTTT. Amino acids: CASSLGGLLAEAFF.

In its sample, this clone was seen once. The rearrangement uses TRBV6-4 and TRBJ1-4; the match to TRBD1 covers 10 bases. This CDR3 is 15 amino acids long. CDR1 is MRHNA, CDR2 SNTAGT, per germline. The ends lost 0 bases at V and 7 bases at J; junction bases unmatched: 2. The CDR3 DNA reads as TGTGCCAGCAGTGACTCGGGACAGGGGTGTGAAAAACTGTTTTTT. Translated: CASSDSGQGCEKLFF.